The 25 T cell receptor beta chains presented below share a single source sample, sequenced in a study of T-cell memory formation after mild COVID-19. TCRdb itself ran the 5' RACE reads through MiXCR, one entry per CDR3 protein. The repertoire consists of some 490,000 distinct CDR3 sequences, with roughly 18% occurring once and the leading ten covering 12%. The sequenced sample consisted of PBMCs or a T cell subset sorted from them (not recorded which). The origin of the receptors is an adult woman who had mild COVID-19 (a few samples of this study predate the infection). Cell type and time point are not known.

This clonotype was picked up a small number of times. The CDR3 DNA reads TGTGCCACATCCCCTCAAAGCGGGGGGGCAGATACGCAGTATTTT. Protein: CATSPQSGGADTQYF. This chain uses TRBV10-3 with TRBJ2-3; 10 positions agree with TRBD2. The ends lost 10 bases at V and 4 bases at J; junction bases unmatched: 11. Germline CDR1 and CDR2: ENHRY and SYGVKD. The CDR3 runs 15 residues.

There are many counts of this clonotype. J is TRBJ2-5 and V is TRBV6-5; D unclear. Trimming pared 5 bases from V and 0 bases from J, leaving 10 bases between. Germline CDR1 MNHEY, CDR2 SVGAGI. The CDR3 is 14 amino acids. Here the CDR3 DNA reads TGTGCCAGCAGTGTGCGAGCGCACCAAGAGACCCAGTACTTC. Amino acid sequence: CASSVRAHQETQYF.

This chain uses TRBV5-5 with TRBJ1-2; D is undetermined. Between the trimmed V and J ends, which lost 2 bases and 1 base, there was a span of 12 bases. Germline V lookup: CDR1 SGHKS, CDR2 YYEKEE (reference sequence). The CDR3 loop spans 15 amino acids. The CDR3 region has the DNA TGTGCCAGCAGCTTAGATATAGGATATAACTATGGCTACACCTTC. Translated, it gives CASSLDIGYNYGYTF.

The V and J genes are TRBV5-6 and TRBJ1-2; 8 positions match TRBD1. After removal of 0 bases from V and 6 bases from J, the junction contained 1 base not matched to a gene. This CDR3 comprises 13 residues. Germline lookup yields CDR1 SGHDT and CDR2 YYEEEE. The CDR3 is CASSLGTGHGYTF. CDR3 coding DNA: TGTGCCAGCAGCTTGGGGACAGGGCATGGCTACACCTTC.

This CDR3 reads CASSSRTGGEKLFF. The DNA for the CDR3 is TGTGCCAGTAGTTCAAGGACAGGCGGTGAAAAACTGTTTTTT. This sequence joins TRBV19 and TRBJ1-4; 7 bases are shared with TRBD1. J was trimmed by 7 bases and V by 5 bases; bases with no gene match: 7. The CDR3 extends over 14 amino acids. CDR1 and CDR2 (germline): LNHDA, SQIVND (reference sequence). The whole variable domain, filled in from reference TRBV19 and TRBJ1-4, reads DGGITQSPKYLFRKEGQNVTLSCEQNLNHDAMYWYRQDPGQGLRLIYYSQIVNDFQKGDIAEGYSVSREKKESFPLTVTSAQKNPTAFYLCASSSRTGGEKLFFGSGTQLSVL.

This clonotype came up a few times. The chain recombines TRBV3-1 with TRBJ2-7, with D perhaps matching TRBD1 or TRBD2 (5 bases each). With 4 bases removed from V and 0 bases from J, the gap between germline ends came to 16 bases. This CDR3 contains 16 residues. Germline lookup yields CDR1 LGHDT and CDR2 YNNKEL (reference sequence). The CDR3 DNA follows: TGTGCCAGCAGCCGAACCGGGGCTAGGAGCTCCTACGAGCAGTACTTC. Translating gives CASSRTGARSSYEQYF.

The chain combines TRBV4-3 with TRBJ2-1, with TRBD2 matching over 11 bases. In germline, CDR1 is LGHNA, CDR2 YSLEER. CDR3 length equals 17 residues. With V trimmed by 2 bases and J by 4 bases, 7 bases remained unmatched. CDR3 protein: CASSQTPRLAGYNEQFF. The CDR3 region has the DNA TGCGCCAGCAGCCAAACCCCCCGACTAGCGGGGTACAATGAGCAGTTCTTC.

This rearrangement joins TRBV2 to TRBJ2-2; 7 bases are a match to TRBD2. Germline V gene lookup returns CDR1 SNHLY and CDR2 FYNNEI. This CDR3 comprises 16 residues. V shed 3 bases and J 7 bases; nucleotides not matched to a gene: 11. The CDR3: CASSDYERGANGELFF. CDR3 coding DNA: TGTGCCAGCAGTGATTACGAGCGGGGAGCCAACGGGGAGCTGTTTTTT.

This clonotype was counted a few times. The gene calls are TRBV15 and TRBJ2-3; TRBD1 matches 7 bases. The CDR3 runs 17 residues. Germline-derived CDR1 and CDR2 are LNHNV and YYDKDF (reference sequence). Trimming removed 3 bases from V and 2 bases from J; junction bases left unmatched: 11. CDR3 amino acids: CATSSSQGNTFTDTQYF. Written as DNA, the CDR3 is TGTGCCACCAGCAGCTCACAGGGGAATACCTTCACAGATACGCAGTATTTT.

The CDR3 is CSAFGREDNTGELFF. CDR3 nucleotides: TGCAGTGCCTTTGGGCGGGAGGACAACACCGGGGAGCTGTTTTTT. The V and J genes are TRBV20-1 and TRBJ2-2; 8 bases line up with TRBD2. This CDR3 region has 15 residues. Germline V gene lookup returns CDR1 DFQATT and CDR2 SNEGSKA (reference sequence). Germline trimming cut 6 bases from V and 2 bases from J; bases unmatched to any gene: 8.

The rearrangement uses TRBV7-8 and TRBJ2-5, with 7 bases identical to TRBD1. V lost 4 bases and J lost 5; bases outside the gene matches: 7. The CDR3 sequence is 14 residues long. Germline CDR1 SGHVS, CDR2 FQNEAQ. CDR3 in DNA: TGTGCCAGCAGCTCCAACAGGGGATCGGAGACCCAGTACTTC. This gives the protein CASSSNRGSETQYF.

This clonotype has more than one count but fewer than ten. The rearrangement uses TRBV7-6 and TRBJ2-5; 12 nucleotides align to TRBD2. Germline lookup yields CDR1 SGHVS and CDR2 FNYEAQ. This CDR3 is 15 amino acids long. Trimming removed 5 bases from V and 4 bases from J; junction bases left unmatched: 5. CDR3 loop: CASSNRGLAGETQYF. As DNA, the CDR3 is TGTGCCAGCAGCAACCGGGGACTAGCGGGAGAGACCCAGTACTTC.

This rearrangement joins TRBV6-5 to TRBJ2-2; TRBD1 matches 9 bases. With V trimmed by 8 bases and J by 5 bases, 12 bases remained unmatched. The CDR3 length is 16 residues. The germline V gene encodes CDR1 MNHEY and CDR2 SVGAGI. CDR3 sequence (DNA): TGTGCCAGCTCCCGTCCGGGACAGGGTGCGACCGGGGAGCTGTTTTTT. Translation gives CASSRPGQGATGELFF.

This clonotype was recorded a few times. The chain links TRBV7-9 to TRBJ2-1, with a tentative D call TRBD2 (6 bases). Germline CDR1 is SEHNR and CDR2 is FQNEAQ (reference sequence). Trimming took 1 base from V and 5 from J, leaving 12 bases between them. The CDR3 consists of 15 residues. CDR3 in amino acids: CASSLGRGIHNEQFF. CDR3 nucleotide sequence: TGTGCCAGCAGCTTAGGCCGGGGGATCCACAATGAGCAGTTCTTC.

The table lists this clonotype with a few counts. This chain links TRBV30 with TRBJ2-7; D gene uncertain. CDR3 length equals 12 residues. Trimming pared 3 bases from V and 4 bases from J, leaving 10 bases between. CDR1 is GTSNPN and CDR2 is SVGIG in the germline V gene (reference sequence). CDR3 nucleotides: TGTGCCTGGAGCCCTAGTAGTTACGAGCAGTACTTC. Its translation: CAWSPSSYEQYF.

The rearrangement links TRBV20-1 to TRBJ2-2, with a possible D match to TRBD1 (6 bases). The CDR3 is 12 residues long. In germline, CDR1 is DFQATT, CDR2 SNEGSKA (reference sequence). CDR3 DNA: TGCAGCCGAAAGGGGGTGACCGGGGAGCTGTTTTTT. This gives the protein CSRKGVTGELFF.

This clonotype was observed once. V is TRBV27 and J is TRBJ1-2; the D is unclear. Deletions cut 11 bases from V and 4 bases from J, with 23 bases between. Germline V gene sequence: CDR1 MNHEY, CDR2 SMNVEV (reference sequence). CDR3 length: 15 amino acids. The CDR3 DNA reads TGTGCCTCCTCGGACCCTTCCCAAGGCCGCTATGGCTACACCTTC. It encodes CASSDPSQGRYGYTF.

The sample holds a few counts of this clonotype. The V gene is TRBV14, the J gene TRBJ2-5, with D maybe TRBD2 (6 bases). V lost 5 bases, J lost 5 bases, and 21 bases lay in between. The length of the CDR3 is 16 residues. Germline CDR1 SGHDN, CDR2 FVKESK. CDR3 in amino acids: CASSKLGTGVQETQYF. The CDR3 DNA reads TGTGCCAGCAGCAAACTGGGAACGGGGGTACAGGAGACCCAGTACTTC.

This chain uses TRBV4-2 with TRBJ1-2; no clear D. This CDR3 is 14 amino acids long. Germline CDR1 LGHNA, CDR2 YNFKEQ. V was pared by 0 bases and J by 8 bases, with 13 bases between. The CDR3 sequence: CASSQDPPNGGYTF. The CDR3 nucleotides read TGTGCCAGCAGCCAAGATCCCCCGAATGGAGGCTACACCTTC.

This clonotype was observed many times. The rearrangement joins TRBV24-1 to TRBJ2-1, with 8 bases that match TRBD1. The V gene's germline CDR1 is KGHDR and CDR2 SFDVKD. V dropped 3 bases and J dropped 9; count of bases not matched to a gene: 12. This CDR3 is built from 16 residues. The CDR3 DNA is TGTGCCACCAGTGATCCCCGACAGGGGTTGAAGTCTGAGCAGTTCTTC. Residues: CATSDPRQGLKSEQFF.

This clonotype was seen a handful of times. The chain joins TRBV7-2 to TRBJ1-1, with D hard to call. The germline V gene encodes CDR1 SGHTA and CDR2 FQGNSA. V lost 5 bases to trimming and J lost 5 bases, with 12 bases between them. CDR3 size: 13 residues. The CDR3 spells CASSPKVRTEAFF. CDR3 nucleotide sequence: TGTGCCAGCAGCCCTAAGGTCAGGACTGAAGCTTTCTTT.

The CDR3 region is CASSYSRTSGRAYEQYF. DNA of the CDR3: TGTGCCAGCAGTTACTCCAGGACTAGCGGGAGGGCCTACGAGCAGTACTTC. The V call is TRBV6-2 or TRBV6-3, the J call TRBJ2-7; the match to TRBD2 covers 15 bases. Losses at the gene ends were 0 bases for V and 2 bases for J; bases not matched to a gene: 2. The germline V gene has CDR1 MNHEY and CDR2 SVGEGT. There are 17 residues in the CDR3.

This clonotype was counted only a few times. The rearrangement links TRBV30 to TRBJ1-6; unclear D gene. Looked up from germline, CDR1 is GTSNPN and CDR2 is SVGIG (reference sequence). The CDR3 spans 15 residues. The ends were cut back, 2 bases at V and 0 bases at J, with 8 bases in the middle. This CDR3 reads CAWSYVSSYNSPLHF. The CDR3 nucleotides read TGTGCCTGGAGTTACGTCAGCTCCTATAATTCACCCCTCCACTTT.

The CDR3 is CASTPRGGGEYNEQFF. The CDR3 DNA is TGCGCCAGCACCCCGAGGGGAGGGGGCGAGTACAATGAGCAGTTCTTC. The chain carries TRBV5-1 and TRBJ2-1; either TRBD1 or TRBD2 may supply D (7 bases each). V was cut by 6 bases and J by 4 bases, with 20 bases left in between. Germline loops: CDR1 SGHRS, CDR2 YFSETQ. The CDR3 sequence is 16 residues long.

The CDR3 here is CSASDGTSAGELFF. CDR3 nucleotides: TGCAGTGCTAGTGACGGGACTAGCGCCGGGGAGCTGTTTTTT. This rearrangement joins TRBV20-1 to TRBJ2-2; TRBD2 aligns across 10 bases. CDR1 is DFQATT, CDR2 SNEGSKA, per germline (reference sequence). The length of the CDR3 is 14 residues. Losses at the gene ends were 3 bases for V and 6 bases for J; bases not matched to a gene: 4.